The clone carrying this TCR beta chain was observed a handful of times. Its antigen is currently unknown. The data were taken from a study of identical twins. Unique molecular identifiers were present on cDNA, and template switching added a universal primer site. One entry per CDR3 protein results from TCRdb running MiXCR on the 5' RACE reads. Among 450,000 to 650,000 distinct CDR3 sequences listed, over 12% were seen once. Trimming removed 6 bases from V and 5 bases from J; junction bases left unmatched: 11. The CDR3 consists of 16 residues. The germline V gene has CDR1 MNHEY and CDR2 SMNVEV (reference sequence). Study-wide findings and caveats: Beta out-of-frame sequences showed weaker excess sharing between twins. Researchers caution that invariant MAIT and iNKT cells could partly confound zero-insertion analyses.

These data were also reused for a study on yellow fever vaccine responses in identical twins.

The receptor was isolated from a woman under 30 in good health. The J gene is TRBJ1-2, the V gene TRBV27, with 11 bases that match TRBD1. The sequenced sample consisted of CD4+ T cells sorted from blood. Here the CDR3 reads CASRPGQGGRRYGYTF. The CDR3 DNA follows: TGTGCCAGCAGACCGGGACAGGGGGGTCGGAGGTATGGCTACACCTTC.